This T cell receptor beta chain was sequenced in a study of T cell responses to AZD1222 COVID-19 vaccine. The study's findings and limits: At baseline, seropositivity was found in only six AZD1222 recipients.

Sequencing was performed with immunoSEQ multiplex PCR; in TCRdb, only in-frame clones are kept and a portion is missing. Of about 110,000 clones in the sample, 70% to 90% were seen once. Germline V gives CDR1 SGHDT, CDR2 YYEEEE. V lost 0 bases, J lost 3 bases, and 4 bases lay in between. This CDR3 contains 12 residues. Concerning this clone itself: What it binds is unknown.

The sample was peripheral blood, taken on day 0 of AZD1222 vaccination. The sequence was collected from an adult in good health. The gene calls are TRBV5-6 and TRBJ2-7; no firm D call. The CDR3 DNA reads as TGTGCCAGCAGCTTGGACGGCTACGAGCAGTACTTC. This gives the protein CASSLDGYEQYF.